The present T cell receptor beta chain was sequenced within a study of T cells after yellow fever vaccination. TCRdb passed the 5' RACE reads through MiXCR, listing each CDR3 protein once. Among more than 50,000 distinct CDR3 sequences listed, 5% to 6.5% were seen once. Points from the study as a whole: Booster sampling recovered most clones from primary vaccination (roughly 96% CD4, approximately 90% CD8).

There are 13 residues in the CDR3. Germline V gene sequence: CDR1 LGHNA, CDR2 YSLEER. V was pared by 4 bases and J by 5 bases, with 4 bases of the junction left unmatched. This specimen consisted of PBMCs, either bulk or a sorted T-cell subset (CD4+, CD8+, memory, or dextramer-sorted; not recorded which), obtained on the day of the yellow fever booster vaccination. The receptor was isolated from a man younger than 35 who received the YFV17D yellow fever vaccine. The gene calls are TRBV4-3 and TRBJ2-7, with 8 bases that match TRBD1. Here the CDR3 reads CASSRDRLNEQYF. CDR3 nucleotides: TGCGCCAGCAGCCGGGACAGGCTCAACGAGCAGTACTTC.